The source of this T cell receptor (beta chain) is a study of CD8+ T cells in alopecia areata. Study-wide findings and caveats: Higher clonality was seen in lesional scalp than in normal scalp, especially in alopecia totalis/universalis.

In the case of this clone: The antigen remains undetermined.

Trimming stripped 2 bases from V and 5 bases from J, with 9 bases between. The CDR3 length is 13 residues. Germline CDR1 SGHRS, CDR2 YFSETQ. RNA extraction was followed by reverse transcription into cDNA, which acted as the sequencing template. Profiling relied on immunoSEQ multiplex PCR, and the TCRdb table lists in-frame clones only, not all of them. The data contain more than 150,000 clones, approximately 59% of them seen just once; the ten biggest clones take up under 15%. The sequence was collected from a human donor with alopecia areata. This material consisted of CD4+ T cells sorted from blood, taken at week 0. J is TRBJ2-3 and V is TRBV5-1; D may be TRBD2 (5 bases). CDR3 sequence: CASSLSGKDTQYF. CDR3 in DNA: TGCGCCAGCAGCTTATCCGGGAAAGATACGCAGTATTTT.